Below, one TCR beta chain is given with its context. Antigen unknown. Roughly three months, about 14 weeks, into antiretroviral therapy, follow-up blood was collected. Whole blood was used without fractionation, so all unsorted peripheral T cells were included. Trimming at V came to 7 bases and at J to 6 bases, leaving 1 base not matched to a gene. This CDR3 contains 12 residues. In germline, CDR1 is MNHEY, CDR2 SMNVEV (reference sequence). This sample is part of a study of HIV-infected patients and healthy controls. Reverse transcription used 450 to 550 ng RNA and constant-region primers for alpha and beta. Using multiplexing indices, alpha and beta chain libraries were generated apart by chain-specific third strand synthesis. In TCRdb, the 5' RACE reads were re-called with MiXCR into one record per CDR3 protein. Among roughly 9,400 distinct CDR3 sequences listed, roughly 9.4% were seen once. Points from the study as a whole: During therapy, HIV-associated CDR3s fell significantly in frequency, while CMV-associated CDR3s did not change significantly.

The chain has TRBV27 and TRBJ2-1, with 9 bases fitting TRBD1. This TCR came from an adult with HIV infection. Sequences were derived from blood, sampled during antiretroviral therapy. CDR3 loop: CASKTGGNEQFF. The CDR3 bases are TGTGCCAGCAAGACAGGGGGCAATGAGCAGTTCTTC.